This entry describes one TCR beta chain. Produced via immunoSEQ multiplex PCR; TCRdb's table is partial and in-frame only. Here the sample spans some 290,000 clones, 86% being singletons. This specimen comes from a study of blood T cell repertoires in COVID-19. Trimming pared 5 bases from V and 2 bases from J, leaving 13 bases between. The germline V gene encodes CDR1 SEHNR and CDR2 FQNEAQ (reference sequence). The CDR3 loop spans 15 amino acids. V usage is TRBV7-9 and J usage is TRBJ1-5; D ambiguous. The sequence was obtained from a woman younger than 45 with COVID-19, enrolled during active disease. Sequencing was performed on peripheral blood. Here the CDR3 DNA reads TGTGCCAGCAGCCCTGACGGAGGAGGCAATCAGCCCCAGCATTTT. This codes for CASSPDGGGNQPQHF.